This T cell receptor beta chain derives from a study of post-analysis software for immune sequencing data. Overall study: Disease trajectories encompassed relapsing-remitting, secondary progressive and progressive-relapsing multiple sclerosis. Broader study findings: There were roughly 5 TRBV segments more frequent in patients than controls, and TRBV5-6, TRBV5-1 and TRBV20-1 were among them. By F measure, strong co-clustering occurred among samples prepared in the same batch.

Concerning this clonotype itself: Its antigen remains unknown.

Prepared libraries of TCR beta cDNA carried unique molecular identifiers. Researchers reported 520,000 or so cDNA molecules coming from about 0.98 to 11 million T cells. MiXCR was run by TCRdb on the PCR reads, yielding one entry per CDR3 protein. This table holds about 400,000 distinct CDR3 sequences, about a third found once. V shed 5 bases, J shed 2 bases, and the junction held 14 bases outside the gene matches. Germline CDR1 and CDR2: SEHNR and FQNEAQ (reference sequence). The CDR3 is 18 amino acids. The receptor's source is a girl aged 10-17 years with multiple sclerosis. The chain joins TRBV7-9 to TRBJ1-2; 10 bases fit TRBD1. Sequencing was carried out using blood. The CDR3 sequence: CASSLGTGAEVVNYGYTF. CDR3 bases: TGTGCCAGCAGCCTGGGGACAGGGGCCGAGGTGGTGAACTATGGCTACACCTTC.